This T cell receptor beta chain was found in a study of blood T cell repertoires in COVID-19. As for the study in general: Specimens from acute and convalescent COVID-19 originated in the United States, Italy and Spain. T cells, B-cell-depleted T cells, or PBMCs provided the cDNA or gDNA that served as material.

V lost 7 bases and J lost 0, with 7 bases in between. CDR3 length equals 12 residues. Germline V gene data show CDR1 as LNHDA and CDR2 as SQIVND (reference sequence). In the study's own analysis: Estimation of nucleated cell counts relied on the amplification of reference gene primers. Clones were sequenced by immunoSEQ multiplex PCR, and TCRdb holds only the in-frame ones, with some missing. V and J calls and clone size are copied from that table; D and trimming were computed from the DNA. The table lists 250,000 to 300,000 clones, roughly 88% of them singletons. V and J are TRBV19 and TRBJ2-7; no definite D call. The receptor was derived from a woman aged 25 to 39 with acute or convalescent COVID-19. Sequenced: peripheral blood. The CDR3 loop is CASTSSSYEQYF. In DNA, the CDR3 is TGTGCCAGTACCTCGAGCTCCTACGAGCAGTACTTC.